This T cell receptor beta chain was profiled in a study of OX40 agonist ivuxolimab in advanced cancers. Background on the study: Ivuxolimab, which patients received intravenously every 2 weeks, was dosed at 0.01 to 10 mg/kg.

CDR3 length: 16 amino acids. The V gene end was trimmed by 4 bases and the J gene end by 1 base; junction bases not matched to a gene: 4. Per the germline V gene, CDR1 is KGHSH and CDR2 is LQKENI. Clones were sequenced by immunoSEQ multiplex PCR, and TCRdb holds only the in-frame ones, with some missing. The sample shows tens of thousands of clones, about 86% of them seen only once. Excluded were patients having autoimmune disease history or systemic immunosuppression. The clonotype comes from an adult with an advanced solid tumor such as melanoma, head and neck, liver or kidney cancer. The sequencing used CD4+ or CD8+ T cells sorted from blood, collected in a trial of the OX40 agonist ivuxolimab. V and J are TRBV18 and TRBJ2-3; 11 bases map to TRBD2. CDR3 bases: TGTGCCAGCTCACAACAGACTAGCGGGGGCACAGATACGCAGTATTTT. This sequence encodes CASSQQTSGGTDTQYF.